A single sample is the source of the 24 T cell receptor beta chains below, sequenced in a study of shared clonotypes between healthy human individuals. Only in-frame clones appear in the TCRdb table, and some are missing; sequencing was by immunoSEQ multiplex PCR. The sample lists about 1.5 million clones; 95% to 99% were seen once. The sequencing sample was made of naive CD4+ T cells sorted from blood. Subset described: CD45RA+ positively selected. These receptors were collected from a man aged 30 to 45 in good health.

This chain joins TRBV13 and TRBJ2-1; 12 bases are a match to TRBD2. Germline values: CDR1 PRHDT, CDR2 FYEKMQ (reference sequence). The CDR3 has 15 amino acids. The junction had 2 bases not matched to a gene; V was cut back by 0 bases and J by 8 bases. CDR3 sequence reads: CASSLGTSGSYEQFF. The CDR3 DNA reads TGTGCCAGCAGCTTAGGGACTAGCGGGAGTTATGAGCAGTTCTTC.

The rearrangement uses TRBV5-1 and TRBJ2-7; a weak D match, TRBD1 (5 bases). V lost 6 bases and J lost 0, with 10 bases in between. Germline assignment: CDR1 SGHRS and CDR2 YFSETQ. The CDR3 runs 13 residues. CDR3 nucleotides: TGCGCCAGCACAGTGACAGACTCCTACGAGCAGTACTTC. Translated: CASTVTDSYEQYF.

The gene calls are TRBV28 and TRBJ2-7, with 7 bases identical to TRBD2. The J segment lost 0 bases and the V segment lost 8 bases, leaving 10 bases of the junction unmatched. Looked up from germline, CDR1 is MDHEN and CDR2 is SYDVKM. CDR3 length equals 15 residues. The CDR3 reads CASRDSGNPSYEQYF. CDR3 in DNA: TGTGCCAGCCGTGACAGCGGGAATCCCTCCTACGAGCAGTACTTC.

The chain uses TRBV12-5 and TRBJ2-3, with D tentatively TRBD1 (5 bases). The V end was cut by 1 base, the J end by 4 bases, with 6 bases between. The V gene's germline CDR1 is LGHNT and CDR2 FRNRAP. The CDR3 runs 13 residues. CDR3 coding DNA: TGTGCTAGTGGTTTGGGCAGGGCAGATACGCAGTATTTT. Translated: CASGLGRADTQYF.

The chain combines TRBV6-5 with TRBJ1-1, with D uncertain. CDR3 length: 12 amino acids. V lost 8 bases and J lost 0, with 7 bases in between. The germline CDR1 and CDR2 sequences are MNHEY and SVGAGI. DNA for the CDR3: TGTGCCAGCTTCCAATTGAACACTGAAGCTTTCTTT. It encodes CASFQLNTEAFF.

The gene calls are TRBV18 and TRBJ1-2; 7 nucleotides line up with TRBD1. Trimming cost V 3 bases and J 5 bases; bases outside gene matches: 21. This CDR3 comprises 19 residues. Germline V gene sequence: CDR1 KGHSH, CDR2 LQKENI. The CDR3 sequence: CASSPLDRVFGDTNYGYTF. As DNA, the CDR3 is TGTGCCAGCTCACCTCTAGACAGGGTATTTGGCGACACGAATTATGGCTACACCTTC.

Regarding this clone: Within the sample, other DNA sequences also encode this same CDR3. The chain employs TRBV9 and TRBJ2-1; D possibly corresponds to TRBD2 (5 bases). The CDR3 sequence is 15 residues long. V was shortened by 0 bases and J by 0 bases, with 7 bases between the two germline ends. CDR1 is SGDLS, CDR2 YYNGEE, per germline. The CDR3 bases are TGTGCCAGCAGCGTAGTGGGGAGCTCCTACAATGAGCAGTTCTTC. Protein product: CASSVVGSSYNEQFF.

This sequence joins TRBV4-1 and TRBJ1-4; D ambiguous. Germline V gives CDR1 MGHRA, CDR2 YSYEKL. The CDR3 sequence is 16 residues long. With 1 base removed from V and 0 bases from J, the gap between germline ends came to 9 bases. This CDR3 reads CASSQGQRATNEKLFF. The CDR3 DNA reads as TGCGCCAGCAGCCAAGGGCAACGCGCAACTAATGAAAAACTGTTTTTT.

The chain carries TRBV30 and TRBJ1-5, with TRBD1 as a possible D gene (5 bases). The CDR3 totals 15 residues. Trimming removed 1 base from V and 4 bases from J, with 14 bases in between. Germline loops: CDR1 GTSNPN, CDR2 SVGIG (reference sequence). The CDR3 protein is CAWSAGIGENQPQHF. The CDR3 region has the DNA TGTGCCTGGAGTGCAGGGATCGGAGAGAATCAGCCCCAGCATTTT.

The rearrangement uses TRBV11-3 and TRBJ2-5; weak D call: TRBD2 (6 bases). CDR1 SGHNT and CDR2 YENEEA come from the germline V gene. V dropped 1 base and J dropped 2 bases, with 14 bases sitting between them. This CDR3 contains 16 residues. The DNA for the CDR3 is TGTGCCAGCAGCTTAGGGGTAGCGGAGACACAAGAGACCCAGTACTTC. This codes for CASSLGVAETQETQYF.

The genes are TRBV5-5 and TRBJ2-7, with 11 positions matching TRBD1. V lost 0 bases, J lost 3 bases, and 2 bases stayed unmatched. This CDR3 is built from 15 residues. The germline CDR1 and CDR2 sequences are SGHKS and YYEKEE (reference sequence). CDR3 sequence: CASSLVGQGVYEQYF. DNA of the CDR3: TGTGCCAGCAGCTTGGTGGGACAGGGGGTCTACGAGCAGTACTTC. The variable domain in full, with the rest retrieved from reference TRBV5-5 and TRBJ2-7, is DAGVTQSPTHLIKTRGQQVTLRCSPISGHKSVSWYQQVLGQGPQFIFQYYEKEERGRGNFPDRFSARQFPNYSSELNVNALLLGDSALYLCASSLVGQGVYEQYFGPGTRLTVT.

The chain joins TRBV5-1 to TRBJ2-7; possibly TRBD1 for D (6 bases). V was shortened by 2 bases and J by 4 bases, with 10 bases between the two germline ends. Germline V gene lookup returns CDR1 SGHRS and CDR2 YFSETQ. The CDR3 runs to 13 residues. DNA for the CDR3: TGCGCCAGCAGCTTTAACAGGGATTACGAGCAGTACTTC. Translation: CASSFNRDYEQYF. Filled out from reference TRBV5-1 and TRBJ2-7, the complete variable domain reads KAGVTQTPRYLIKTRGQQVTLSCSPISGHRSVSWYQQTPGQGLQFLFEYFSETQRNKGNFPGRFSGRQFSNSRSEMNVSTLELGDSALYLCASSFNRDYEQYFGPGTRLTVT.

This chain uses TRBV7-9 with TRBJ1-1; TRBD1 is a possible D gene (5 bases). The CDR3 contains 15 residues. The V end was cut by 4 bases, the J end by 1 base, with 13 bases between. Germline-derived CDR1 and CDR2 are SEHNR and FQNEAQ (reference sequence). The CDR3: CASSSGSSGNTEAFF. CDR3 sequence (DNA): TGTGCCAGCAGCTCAGGGTCTAGTGGGAACACTGAAGCTTTCTTT.

The chain links TRBV27 to TRBJ2-7, with D perhaps assigned TRBD1 or TRBD2 (6 bases each). CDR3 length: 16 amino acids. The germline gives CDR1 MNHEY, CDR2 SMNVEV (reference sequence). Between the trimmed V and J ends, which lost 1 base and 3 bases, there was a span of 16 bases. CDR3 in amino acids: CASSLWLGGPHYEQYF. In nucleotides, the CDR3 is TGTGCCAGCAGTTTATGGCTCGGGGGCCCTCACTACGAGCAGTACTTC.

The rearrangement joins TRBV7-2 to TRBJ2-3; 7 nucleotides align to TRBD2. In germline, CDR1 is SGHTA, CDR2 FQGNSA. The CDR3 runs to 16 residues. With 5 bases clipped from V and 3 bases from J, the junction kept 11 bases outside the gene matches. Here the CDR3 DNA reads TGTGCCAGCAGCACTGCGGGAGCGATTGTTACAGATACGCAGTATTTT. Translating it yields CASSTAGAIVTDTQYF.

The rearrangement uses TRBV7-8 and TRBJ2-2; 11 bases match TRBD2. Germline V CDR1 and CDR2: SGHVS, FQNEAQ. CDR3 length: 18 amino acids. Trimming at V came to 0 bases and at J to 4 bases, leaving 7 bases not matched to a gene. The CDR3, as DNA: TGTGCCAGCAGCTTAGCCCCACTAGCGGGAGCTAGCACCGGGGAGCTGTTTTTT. It yields the protein CASSLAPLAGASTGELFF.

This CDR3 is CASSPRGDTQYF. The CDR3 nucleotides are TGTGCCAGCAGCCCCCGGGGTGATACGCAGTATTTT. The chain links TRBV11-2 to TRBJ2-3; possible D gene TRBD2, 5 bases. V was clipped by 5 bases and J by 6 bases, with 9 bases between them. This CDR3 is built from 12 residues. Germline-derived CDR1 and CDR2 are SGHAT and FQNNGV. The variable domain in full, with the rest retrieved from reference TRBV11-2 and TRBJ2-3, is EAGVAQSPRYKIIEKRQSVAFWCNPISGHATLYWYQQILGQGPKLLIQFQNNGVVDDSQLPKDRFSAERLKGVDSTLKIQPAKLEDSAVYLCASSPRGDTQYFGPGTRLTVL.

The chain recombines TRBV2 with TRBJ1-5, with 7 bases lining up with TRBD1. Germline lookup yields CDR1 SNHLY and CDR2 FYNNEI. The ends lost 4 bases at V and 9 bases at J; junction bases unmatched: 9. The CDR3 consists of 14 residues. CDR3 DNA sequence: TGTGCCAGCAGTGTAAGGGACAGCTCTAGGCCCCAGCATTTT. Translated, it gives CASSVRDSSRPQHF.

The V gene is TRBV11-2, the J gene TRBJ1-5; D not certain. There are 15 residues in the CDR3. CDR1 is SGHAT, CDR2 FQNNGV, per germline. Between the trimmed V and J ends, which lost 2 bases and 0 bases, there was a span of 8 bases. CDR3 amino acids: CASSLNTDSNQPQHF. DNA for the CDR3: TGTGCCAGCAGCTTAAACACAGATAGCAATCAGCCCCAGCATTTT.

J is TRBJ1-1 and V is TRBV30; the D is unclear. Per germline, CDR1 GTSNPN and CDR2 SVGIG (reference sequence). V lost 4 bases to trimming and J lost 1 base, with 4 bases between them. The CDR3 runs 11 residues. This CDR3 is CAWKANTEAFF. DNA for the CDR3: TGTGCCTGGAAGGCGAACACTGAAGCTTTCTTT.

This chain joins TRBV6-4 and TRBJ2-7; D tentatively reads TRBD1 or TRBD2 (6 bases each). The germline V and J ends were trimmed by 2 bases and 0 bases, with 17 bases remaining between them. Germline lookup yields CDR1 MRHNA and CDR2 SNTAGT. The CDR3 runs to 17 residues. The CDR3 DNA reads as TGTGCCAGCAGTGACGTACATGGGGGGCGGAGCTCCTACGAGCAGTACTTC. It translates to CASSDVHGGRSSYEQYF.

This sequence joins TRBV18 and TRBJ2-5; no firm D call. V shed 3 bases and J shed 8 bases, with 16 bases lying between them. Germline V gene lookup returns CDR1 KGHSH and CDR2 LQKENI. This CDR3 spans 14 amino acids. For the CDR3, the DNA is TGTGCCAGCTCACCGAGTGGGCCTTTGGATACCCAGTACTTC. Its translation: CASSPSGPLDTQYF.

This chain uses TRBV6-5 with TRBJ2-3; D not certain. Germline V gives CDR1 MNHEY, CDR2 SVGAGI. This CDR3 contains 14 residues. Trimming took off 2 bases at V and 4 bases at J, with 10 bases between the two ends. CDR3 coding DNA: TGTGCCAGCAGTTACCAGTTGGGCGCAGATACGCAGTATTTT. This translates into CASSYQLGADTQYF.

The V gene is TRBV28, the J gene TRBJ1-5; D gene uncertain. Between the trimmed V and J ends, which lost 4 bases and 0 bases, there was a span of 13 bases. The CDR3 is 16 amino acids. CDR1 and CDR2 (germline): MDHEN, SYDVKM. CDR3 region: CASSSTYRGSNQPQHF. CDR3 DNA sequence: TGTGCCAGCAGTTCGACGTACCGGGGTAGCAATCAGCCCCAGCATTTT.